This passage covers 29 T cell receptor beta chains from one sample sequenced in a study of cytomegalovirus exposure and HLA in healthy donors. Both 60 Vbeta primers and 13 Jbeta primers went into the PCR. The data were produced by immunoSEQ multiplex PCR, yet TCRdb's version contains in-frame clones alone and is incomplete. The sample holds 90,000 to 150,000 clones, about 76% seen once. Sequenced: PBMCs. These receptors came from a woman between 40 and 55 years old in good health and CMV-seronegative.

This clone was seen once. V and J are TRBV5-6 and TRBJ2-5; tentative D call: TRBD1 (5 bases). The assigned J gene may be wrong: the sequence end matches TRBJ2-7 better. Germline CDR1 and CDR2: SGHDT and YYEEEE. The CDR3 is 13 residues long. CDR3 DNA: TGTGCCAGCAGCTTGAGTCAGGGCCACGAGCAGTACTTC. The encoded protein is CASSLSQGHEQYF.

The chain joins TRBV7-8 to TRBJ1-1; D remains ambiguous. This CDR3 is 15 amino acids long. Trimming pared 0 bases from V and 0 bases from J, leaving 8 bases between. Germline CDR1 and CDR2: SGHVS and FQNEAQ. CDR3 nucleotide sequence: TGTGCCAGCAGCTTAGCCCCGGGGATGAACACTGAAGCTTTCTTT. It specifies CASSLAPGMNTEAFF.

The chain joins TRBV27 to TRBJ1-1; 8 nucleotides align to TRBD1. Germline V gene lookup returns CDR1 MNHEY and CDR2 SMNVEV (reference sequence). The length of the CDR3 is 15 residues. V dropped 4 bases and J dropped 6; count of bases not matched to a gene: 10. The CDR3 DNA reads as TGTGCCAGCAGTTCCCGGACAGGGCTTGGGTCTGAAGCTTTCTTT. As protein: CASSSRTGLGSEAFF.

This clone has a single count. V and J are TRBV19 and TRBJ2-1; the match to TRBD2 covers 9 bases. V lost 3 bases, J lost 6 bases, and 6 bases stayed unmatched. Germline CDR1 LNHDA, CDR2 SQIVND (reference sequence). The CDR3 contains 15 residues. The CDR3 sequence: CASSISSGIGNEQFF. As DNA, the CDR3 is TGTGCCAGTAGTATTTCTAGCGGGATAGGCAATGAGCAGTTCTTC.

The V and J genes are TRBV4-1 and TRBJ2-7; 8 nucleotides agree with TRBD2. The CDR3 has 15 amino acids. With V trimmed by 0 bases and J by 3 bases, 4 bases remained unmatched. Germline CDR1 MGHRA, CDR2 YSYEKL. The CDR3 coding sequence is TGCGCCAGCAGCCAAGAAAGCGGGGGAGGCTACGAGCAGTACTTC. It specifies CASSQESGGGYEQYF.

This chain connects TRBV7-9 to TRBJ1-1, with unresolved D. The V gene's germline CDR1 is SEHNR and CDR2 FQNEAQ (reference sequence). The V gene lost 2 bases and the J gene lost 5 bases, with 21 bases spanning the gap. This CDR3 has 17 residues. CDR3 DNA: TGTGCCAGCAGCTTATCTCCAGGCATATCTTTTGAGACTGAAGCTTTCTTT. The encoded protein is CASSLSPGISFETEAFF.

This clone was seen a few times. V and J are TRBV29-1 and TRBJ1-1, with D perhaps TRBD1 (5 bases). Trimming removed 3 bases from V and 6 bases from J, with 8 bases in between. This CDR3 contains 11 residues. The germline V gene has CDR1 SQVTM and CDR2 ANQGSEA. DNA for the CDR3: TGCAGCGTTGATCCAGGGCCTGAAGCTTTCTTT. The encoded protein is CSVDPGPEAFF.

This clone turned up a few times. The V gene is TRBV6-1, the J gene TRBJ1-2, with TRBD1 matching 8 bases. This CDR3 comprises 15 residues. With 2 bases clipped from V and 2 bases from J, the junction kept 4 bases outside the gene matches. The germline gives CDR1 MNHNS, CDR2 SASEGT. The CDR3 is CASSERDRRNYGYTF. The CDR3 bases are TGTGCCAGCAGTGAACGGGACAGGAGAAACTATGGCTACACCTTC.

Written as DNA, the CDR3 is TGTGCCAGCTCTCTTGGACTAGCGGGGTTATCAGATACGCAGTATTTT. Translation: CASSLGLAGLSDTQYF. The V call is TRBV18, the J call TRBJ2-3; TRBD2 matches at 12 bases. From germline, CDR1 is KGHSH and CDR2 LQKENI. CDR3 length equals 16 residues. V lost 6 bases to trimming and J lost 4 bases; unmatched junction nucleotides: 8.

This chain joins TRBV7-6 and TRBJ1-2; TRBD1 agrees at 8 bases. Per the germline V gene, CDR1 is SGHVS and CDR2 is FNYEAQ. There are 16 residues in the CDR3. Trimming cost V 3 bases and J 4 bases; bases outside gene matches: 10. The CDR3 DNA reads as TGTGCCAGCAGCTTTGTTCAGGGGGCTGTACGCTATGGCTACACCTTC. Protein sequence: CASSFVQGAVRYGYTF.

The chain couples TRBV28 to TRBJ1-2; no reliable D call. V was pared by 3 bases and J by 3 bases, with 8 bases between. CDR1 and CDR2 from the germline V gene are MDHEN and SYDVKM. CDR3 length: 13 amino acids. The CDR3 DNA reads as TGTGCCAGCAGTTTTCCCGGGGACTATGGCTACACCTTC. Its translation: CASSFPGDYGYTF.

The sample holds one count of this clone. The rearrangement links TRBV25-1 to TRBJ2-5; 8 nucleotides align to TRBD2. The length of the CDR3 is 17 residues. The V gene end was trimmed by 3 bases and the J gene end by 2 bases; junction bases not matched to a gene: 11. Germline V CDR1 and CDR2: MGHDK, SYGVNS. CDR3 loop: CASSDTSAGGRQETQYF. CDR3 sequence (DNA): TGTGCCAGCAGTGATACATCGGCGGGAGGCCGACAAGAGACCCAGTACTTC. The complete variable domain, with remaining parts taken from reference TRBV25-1 and TRBJ2-5, reads EADIYQTPRYLVIGTGKKITLECSQTMGHDKMYWYQQDPGMELHLIHYSYGVNSTEKGDLSSESTVSRIRTEHFPLTLESARPSHTSQYLCASSDTSAGGRQETQYFGPGTRLLVL.

The V gene is TRBV6-5, the J gene TRBJ2-5, with a tentative D call TRBD1 (6 bases). The CDR3 extends over 13 amino acids. The germline gives CDR1 MNHEY, CDR2 SVGAGI. Trimming shortened V by 5 bases and J by 3 bases, and 10 bases separated the two germline ends. The CDR3: CASSLDSKETQYF. In nucleotides, the CDR3 is TGTGCCAGCAGTCTGGACAGCAAAGAGACCCAGTACTTC.

J is TRBJ1-6 and V is TRBV5-1; TRBD1 agrees at 9 bases. This CDR3 region has 13 residues. Germline values: CDR1 SGHRS, CDR2 YFSETQ. With 3 bases clipped from V and 8 bases from J, the junction kept 0 bases outside the gene matches. CDR3 region: CASSWTGDSPLHF. The CDR3 nucleotides are TGCGCCAGCAGCTGGACAGGGGATTCACCCCTCCACTTT.

This clone came up once. The rearrangement links TRBV7-3 to TRBJ2-5; 9 bases align to TRBD2. The CDR3 has 15 residues. Per germline, CDR1 SGHTA and CDR2 FQGTGA. Unmatched junction bases numbered 7, after V lost 3 bases and J lost 5 bases. The CDR3 reads CASSFQRGELETQYF. The CDR3 DNA sequence: TGTGCCAGCAGCTTCCAGCGGGGGGAACTGGAGACCCAGTACTTC.

This clone was recorded once. V gene TRBV14 combines with J gene TRBJ1-4; D is ambiguous. Germline CDR1 SGHDN, CDR2 FVKESK. This CDR3 is built from 13 residues. Trimming removed 4 bases at V and 8 bases at J, with 11 bases between. CDR3 DNA: TGTGCCAGCAGCCCCGGGAGGAACGAAAAACTGTTTTTT. It codes for CASSPGRNEKLFF. Full variable domain (rest looked up from reference TRBV14 and TRBJ1-4): EAGVTQFPSHSVIEKGQTVTLRCDPISGHDNLYWYRRVMGKEIKFLLHFVKESKQDESGMPNNRFLAERTGGTYSTLKVQPAELEDSGVYFCASSPGRNEKLFFGSGTQLSVL.

CDR3 residues: CSAREGYEQYF. DNA for the CDR3: TGCAGTGCTCGCGAGGGCTACGAGCAGTACTTC. This chain joins TRBV20-1 and TRBJ2-7, with D possibly being TRBD2 (5 bases). The CDR3 spans 11 residues. Germline V lookup: CDR1 DFQATT, CDR2 SNEGSKA (reference sequence). Trimming left V 5 bases short and J 3 bases short, with 8 bases between.

The chain is built from TRBV18 and TRBJ1-1; TRBD1 matches 9 bases. Germline CDR1 and CDR2: KGHSH and LQKENI. The trim removed 6 bases at V and 0 bases at J, leaving 8 bases unmatched. CDR3 length: 16 residues. Here the CDR3 reads CASSPGTGTLNTEAFF. The CDR3 coding sequence is TGTGCCAGCTCCCCCGGGACAGGGACCCTGAACACTGAAGCTTTCTTT.

V and J are TRBV29-1 and TRBJ2-3; 11 bases are shared with TRBD2. After removal of 6 bases from V and 2 bases from J, the junction contained 4 bases not matched to a gene. CDR3 size: 14 residues. Germline lookup yields CDR1 SQVTM and CDR2 ANQGSEA. In DNA form, the CDR3 reads TGCAGCGTCGCGGGACTAGCGGCCACAGATACGCAGTATTTT. It yields the protein CSVAGLAATDTQYF.

The chain combines TRBV6-1 with TRBJ2-1, with a weak D call TRBD2 (6 bases). Deletions cut 6 bases from V and 9 bases from J, with 12 bases between. The CDR3 consists of 12 residues. Germline CDR1 and CDR2: MNHNS and SASEGT. The CDR3 DNA is TGTGCCAGCAGGGACCTCGGGGGTGAGCAGTTCTTC. Residues: CASRDLGGEQFF.

The V gene is TRBV11-2, the J gene TRBJ1-2; D call uncertain. V shed 1 base and J shed 2 bases, with 8 bases lying between them. The CDR3 spans 14 residues. CDR1 and CDR2 from the germline V gene are SGHAT and FQNNGV. The CDR3 coding sequence is TGTGCCAGCAGCTTAGTAGTGCAAAACTATGGCTACACCTTC. Translating gives CASSLVVQNYGYTF.

V usage is TRBV5-4 and J usage is TRBJ2-7; D might be TRBD2 (6 bases). CDR1 is SGHNT and CDR2 is YYREEE in the germline V gene (reference sequence). This CDR3 comprises 15 residues. The V end lost 4 bases, the J end lost 2 bases, and 16 bases lay between the germline ends. The CDR3 DNA reads TGTGCCAGCAGCGGCACCGGGACTTTTCCCTACGAGCAGTACTTC. Protein: CASSGTGTFPYEQYF. The full variable domain, its missing parts supplied by reference TRBV5-4 and TRBJ2-7, is ETGVTQSPTHLIKTRGQQVTLRCSSQSGHNTVSWYQQALGQGPQFIFQYYREEENGRGNFPPRFSGLQFPNYSSELNVNALELDDSALYLCASSGTGTFPYEQYFGPGTRLTVT.

The gene calls are TRBV5-1 and TRBJ2-7; 10 bases line up with TRBD1. The CDR3 sequence is 15 residues long. Germline CDR1 SGHRS, CDR2 YFSETQ. With 4 bases clipped from V and 1 base from J, the junction kept 5 bases outside the gene matches. The CDR3 sequence is CASSIGTGVSYEQYF. The CDR3 nucleotides read TGCGCCAGCAGCATTGGGACAGGGGTATCCTACGAGCAGTACTTC. Combining the CDR3 with reference TRBV5-1 and TRBJ2-7 gives the whole variable domain KAGVTQTPRYLIKTRGQQVTLSCSPISGHRSVSWYQQTPGQGLQFLFEYFSETQRNKGNFPGRFSGRQFSNSRSEMNVSTLELGDSALYLCASSIGTGVSYEQYFGPGTRLTVT.

The chain carries TRBV13 and TRBJ2-7, with D possibly matching TRBD2 (6 bases). CDR3 size: 13 residues. From germline, CDR1 is PRHDT and CDR2 FYEKMQ (reference sequence). The V gene lost 5 bases and the J gene lost 7 bases, with 15 bases spanning the gap. CDR3 sequence reads: CASSVRLEGEQYF. The CDR3 DNA reads TGTGCCAGCAGCGTAAGACTAGAGGGGGAGCAGTACTTC.

The V gene is TRBV5-8, the J gene TRBJ2-7, with 9 nucleotides matching TRBD1. After removal of 4 bases from V and 2 bases from J, the junction contained 4 bases not matched to a gene. The CDR3 spans 14 residues. CDR1 SGHTS and CDR2 YDEGEE come from the germline V gene. The DNA of the CDR3 is TGTGCCAGCAGCCCACGGACAGGGGCCTACGAGCAGTACTTC. Its translation is CASSPRTGAYEQYF.

The chain employs TRBV6-6 and TRBJ2-7, with TRBD2 identical over 9 bases. J was trimmed by 1 base and V by 2 bases; bases with no gene match: 0. The germline CDR1 and CDR2 sequences are MNHNY and SVGAGI (reference sequence). The CDR3 has 14 residues. In DNA form, the CDR3 reads TGTGCCAGCAGTTACACTAGCGGGTCCTACGAGCAGTACTTC. It translates to CASSYTSGSYEQYF.

The J gene is TRBJ2-1, the V gene TRBV6-1; TRBD1 aligns across 10 bases. The CDR3 totals 15 residues. The J segment lost 5 bases and the V segment lost 4 bases, leaving 5 bases of the junction unmatched. Germline lookup yields CDR1 MNHNS and CDR2 SASEGT. CDR3 amino acids: CASSATGQGNNEQFF. The CDR3 DNA reads as TGTGCCAGCAGTGCTACGGGACAGGGGAACAATGAGCAGTTCTTC.

As regards this clone: The junction and the germline gene differ at one end; a read error may be behind it. The rearrangement links TRBV11-1 to TRBJ1-4; D is possibly TRBD1 (6 bases). The CDR3 has 14 residues. Germline assignment: CDR1 SGHAT and CDR2 FQDESV (reference sequence). This CDR3 is CASTLQGTNEKLFF. The CDR3, as DNA: TGTGCCAGCACCTTACAGGGAACTAATGAAAAACTGTTTTTT. The variable domain in full, completed from reference TRBV11-1 and TRBJ1-4, reads EAEVAQSPRYKITEKSQAVAFWCDPISGHATLYWYRQILGQGPELLVQFQDESVVDDSQLPKDRFSAERLKGVDSTLKIQPAELGDSAMYLCASTLQGTNEKLFFGSGTQLSVL.

This clone was seen at least ten times. This rearrangement joins TRBV6-6 to TRBJ2-7, with 9 bases identical to TRBD1. This CDR3 is built from 15 residues. The ends lost 6 bases at V and 7 bases at J; junction bases unmatched: 13. In germline, CDR1 is MNHNY, CDR2 SVGAGI (reference sequence). The CDR3: CASSLQGAYTREQYF. CDR3 bases: TGTGCCAGCAGCTTACAGGGGGCTTATACCCGGGAGCAGTACTTC.